The clone carrying this T cell receptor beta chain has ten or more counts. The antigen remains undetermined. The data belong to a study of T-cell memory formation after mild COVID-19. Across the study: Across donors, TCR clusters were largely donor specific.

TCRdb independently ran MiXCR on the 5' RACE reads; one entry per CDR3 protein. In the table there are roughly 250,000 distinct CDR3 sequences, about a sixth of which are singletons. Overall study findings and caveats: Clones that shrank (day 15 to 85) were balanced CD4/CD8, whereas later expanders leaned CD4+.

Germline V gives CDR1 SGHRS, CDR2 YFSETQ. This CDR3 has 14 residues. V lost 2 bases, J lost 4 bases, and 4 bases stayed unmatched. The genes are TRBV5-1 and TRBJ2-3; 7 bases map to TRBD2. The sequenced sample consisted of PBMCs or a T cell subset sorted from them (not recorded which). The sequence was collected from a man between 18 and 29 years old who had mild COVID-19 (a few samples of this study predate the infection). Cell type and time point are not known. The CDR3 bases are TGCGCCAGCAGCTTCCAAGCGGGGCCAGATACGCAGTATTTT. It yields the protein CASSFQAGPDTQYF.